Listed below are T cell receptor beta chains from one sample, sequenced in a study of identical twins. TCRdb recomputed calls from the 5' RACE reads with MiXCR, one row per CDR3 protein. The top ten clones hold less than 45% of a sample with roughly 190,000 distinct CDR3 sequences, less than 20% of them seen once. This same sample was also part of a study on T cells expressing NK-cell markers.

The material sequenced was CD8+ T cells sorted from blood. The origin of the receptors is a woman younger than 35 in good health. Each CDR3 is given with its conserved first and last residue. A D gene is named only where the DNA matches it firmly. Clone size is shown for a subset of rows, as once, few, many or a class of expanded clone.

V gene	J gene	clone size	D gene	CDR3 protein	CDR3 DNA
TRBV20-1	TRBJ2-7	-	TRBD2	CSAPTSGSSYEQYF	TGCAGTGCACCCACTAGCGGCAGCTCCTACGAGCAGTACTTC
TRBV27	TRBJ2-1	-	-	CASSLTGGGIGQFF	TGTGCCAGCAGTTTAACGGGGGGCGGGATAGGTCAGTTCTTC
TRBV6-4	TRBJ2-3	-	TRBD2	CASSGGGAKDTQYF	TGTGCCAGCAGTGGCGGGGGGGCAAAAGATACGCAGTATTTT
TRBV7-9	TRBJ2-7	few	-	CASSLEGVQVKTYEQYF	TGTGCCAGCAGCTTAGAGGGCGTGCAGGTAAAGACCTACGAGCAGTACTTC
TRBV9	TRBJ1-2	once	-	CASTERSSSNYGYTF	TGTGCCAGCACGGAACGGAGCTCATCTAACTATGGCTACACCTTC
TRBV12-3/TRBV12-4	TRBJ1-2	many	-	CASSFFAADGYTF	TGTGCCAGCAGTTTCTTTGCTGCTGACGGCTACACCTTC
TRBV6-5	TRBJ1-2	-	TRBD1	CASSYSQGGYGYTF	TGTGCCAGCAGTTACTCCCAGGGGGGCTATGGCTACACCTTC
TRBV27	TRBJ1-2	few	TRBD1	CASSFQQGAYNGYTF	TGTGCCAGCAGTTTCCAACAGGGGGCTTATAATGGCTACACCTTC
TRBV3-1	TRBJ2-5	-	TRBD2	CASSTTSGEETQYF	TGTGCCAGCAGCACAACTAGCGGTGAAGAGACCCAGTACTTC
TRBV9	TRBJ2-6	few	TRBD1	CASSPPVGGTGVSGANVLTF	TGTGCCAGCAGCCCCCCGGTGGGTGGGACAGGGGTGTCTGGGGCCAACGTCCTGACTTTC
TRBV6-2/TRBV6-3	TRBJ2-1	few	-	CASVTSGEQFF	TGTGCCAGCGTGACTAGTGGTGAGCAGTTCTTC
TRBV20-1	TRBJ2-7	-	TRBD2	CSAIAGFPYEQYF	TGCAGTGCTATAGCGGGATTTCCCTACGAGCAGTACTTC
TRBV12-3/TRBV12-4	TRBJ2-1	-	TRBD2	CTCSSETSGSTLYNEQFF	TGTACCTGCAGTTCTGAGACTAGCGGGAGCACCCTCTACAATGAGCAGTTCTTC
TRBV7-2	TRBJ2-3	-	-	CASSPRRVRGDTQYF	TGTGCCAGCAGCCCCCGACGGGTCAGGGGAGATACGCAGTATTTT
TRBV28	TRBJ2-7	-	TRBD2	CASSPRDGGGSLYEQYF	TGTGCCAGCAGTCCACGCGACGGGGGGGGCTCCCTCTACGAGCAGTACTTC
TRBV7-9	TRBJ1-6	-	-	CASSLNEGPNSPLHF	TGTGCCAGCAGCCTTAACGAGGGGCCCAATTCACCCCTCCACTTT
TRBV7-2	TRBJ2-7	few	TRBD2	CASSWTSGETYEQYF	TGTGCCAGCAGCTGGACTAGCGGGGAAACCTACGAGCAGTACTTC
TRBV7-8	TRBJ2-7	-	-	CASSDGDTPYEQYF	TGTGCCAGCAGCGATGGAGACACCCCGTACGAGCAGTACTTC
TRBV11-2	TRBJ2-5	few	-	CASSSLRPQETQYF	TGTGCCAGCAGCTCCTTACGACCTCAAGAGACCCAGTACTTC
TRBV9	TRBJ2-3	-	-	CASSAPRSRGSDTQYF	TGTGCCAGCAGCGCCCCTCGCTCGCGGGGTTCAGATACGCAGTATTTT
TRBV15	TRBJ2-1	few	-	CATSNGVDKLIF	TGTGCCACCAGCAATGGGGTAGACAAATTAATCTTC
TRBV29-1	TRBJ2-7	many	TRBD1	CSVEVIGGLYEQYF	TGCAGCGTTGAAGTGATAGGGGGCCTCTACGAGCAGTACTTC
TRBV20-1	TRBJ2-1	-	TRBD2	CSARDHTIGRYNEQFF	TGCAGTGCTAGAGATCATACTATCGGGAGGTACAATGAGCAGTTCTTC
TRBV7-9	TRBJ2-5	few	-	CASSLAQAAQETQYF	TGTGCCAGCAGCTTAGCCCAAGCGGCCCAAGAGACCCAGTACTTC
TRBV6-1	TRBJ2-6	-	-	CASSPEASSGANVLTF	TGTGCCAGCAGCCCCGAGGCTAGCTCTGGGGCCAACGTCCTGACTTTC
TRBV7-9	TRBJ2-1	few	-	CASSAPGTDEQFF	TGTGCCAGCAGCGCCCCGGGGACCGATGAGCAGTTCTTC
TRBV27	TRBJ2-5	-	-	CASSFHSDKYGETQYF	TGTGCCAGCAGTTTCCACTCGGACAAGTATGGCGAGACCCAGTACTTC
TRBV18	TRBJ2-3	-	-	CASSPDTQSTDTQYF	TGTGCCAGCTCACCAGATACTCAATCCACAGATACGCAGTATTTT
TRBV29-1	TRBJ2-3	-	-	CSVDEGPRADTQYF	TGCAGCGTTGATGAGGGTCCCCGCGCAGATACGCAGTATTTT
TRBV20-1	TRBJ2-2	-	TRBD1	CSARDRVHTGELFF	TGCAGTGCTAGGGACAGGGTGCACACCGGGGAGCTGTTTTTT
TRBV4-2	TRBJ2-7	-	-	CASRPQAGSYEQYF	TGTGCCAGCCGACCGCAGGCAGGGTCCTACGAGCAGTACTTC
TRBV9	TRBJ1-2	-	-	CASSSREGNYGYTF	TGTGCCAGCAGCTCCCGGGAGGGTAACTATGGCTACACCTTC
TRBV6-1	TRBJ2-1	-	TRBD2	CASFGGRAFSYNEQFF	TGTGCCAGCTTTGGCGGGAGGGCGTTCTCCTACAATGAGCAGTTCTTC
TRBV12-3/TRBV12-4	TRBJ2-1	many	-	CASSFAGMRDNEQFF	TGTGCCAGCAGTTTCGCCGGGATGAGGGACAATGAGCAGTTCTTC
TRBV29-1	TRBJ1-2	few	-	CSVEDRNGYTF	TGCAGCGTTGAAGACAGGAATGGCTACACCTTC
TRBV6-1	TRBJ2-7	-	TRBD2	CASDGGLAEQYF	TGTGCCAGCGACGGTGGACTAGCGGAGCAGTACTTC
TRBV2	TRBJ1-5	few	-	CASSERGGRPGQPQHF	TGTGCCAGCAGTGAACGGGGAGGCCGACCAGGCCAGCCCCAGCATTTT